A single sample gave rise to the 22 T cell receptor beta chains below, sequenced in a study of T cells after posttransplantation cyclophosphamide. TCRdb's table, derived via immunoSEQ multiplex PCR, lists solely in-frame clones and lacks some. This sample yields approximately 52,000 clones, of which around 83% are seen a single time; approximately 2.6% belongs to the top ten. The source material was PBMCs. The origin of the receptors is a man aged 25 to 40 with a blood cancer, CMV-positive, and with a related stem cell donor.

CDR3 coding DNA: TGTGCCAGCAGCTTAGGGTTGACTAGCGGGACCGCAGATACGCAGTATTTT. The encoded protein is CASSLGLTSGTADTQYF. The chain joins TRBV7-3 to TRBJ2-3; 11 bases map to TRBD2. Germline loops: CDR1 SGHTA, CDR2 FQGTGA. The junction had 8 bases not matched to a gene; V was cut back by 2 bases and J by 4 bases. The CDR3 is 17 residues long.

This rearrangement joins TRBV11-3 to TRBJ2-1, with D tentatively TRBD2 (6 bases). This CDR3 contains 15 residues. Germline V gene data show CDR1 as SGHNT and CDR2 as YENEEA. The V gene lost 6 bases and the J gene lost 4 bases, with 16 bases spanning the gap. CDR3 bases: TGTGCCAGCAGTTATAGCATGGGGGGATACAATGAGCAGTTCTTC. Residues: CASSYSMGGYNEQFF.

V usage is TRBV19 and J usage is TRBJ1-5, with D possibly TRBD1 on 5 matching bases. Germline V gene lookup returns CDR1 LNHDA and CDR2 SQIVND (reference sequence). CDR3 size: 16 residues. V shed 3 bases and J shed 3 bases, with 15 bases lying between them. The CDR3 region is CASSIRGGGNNQPQHF. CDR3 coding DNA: TGTGCCAGTAGTATTCGGGGCGGGGGTAACAATCAGCCCCAGCATTTT. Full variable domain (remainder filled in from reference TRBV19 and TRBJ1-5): DGGITQSPKYLFRKEGQNVTLSCEQNLNHDAMYWYRQDPGQGLRLIYYSQIVNDFQKGDIAEGYSVSREKKESFPLTVTSAQKNPTAFYLCASSIRGGGNNQPQHFGDGTRLSIL.

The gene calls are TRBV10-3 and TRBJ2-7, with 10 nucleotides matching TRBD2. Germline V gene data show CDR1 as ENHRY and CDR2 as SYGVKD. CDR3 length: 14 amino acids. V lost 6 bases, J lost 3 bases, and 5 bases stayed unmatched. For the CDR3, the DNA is TGTGCCATCAGATCCTCTAGCGGGAGCTACGAGCAGTACTTC. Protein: CAIRSSSGSYEQYF.

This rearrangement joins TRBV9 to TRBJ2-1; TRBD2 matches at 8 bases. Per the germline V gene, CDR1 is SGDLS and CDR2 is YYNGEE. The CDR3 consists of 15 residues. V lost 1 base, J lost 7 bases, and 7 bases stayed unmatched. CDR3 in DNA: TGTGCCAGCAGCGTATCCCCTAGCGGGTCAAATGAGCAGTTCTTC. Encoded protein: CASSVSPSGSNEQFF.

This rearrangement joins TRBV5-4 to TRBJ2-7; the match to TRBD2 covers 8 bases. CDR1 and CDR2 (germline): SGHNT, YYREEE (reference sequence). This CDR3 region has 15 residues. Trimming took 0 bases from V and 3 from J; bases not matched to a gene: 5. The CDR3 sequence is CASSLAGTRNYEQYF. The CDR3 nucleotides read TGTGCCAGCAGCTTGGCCGGGACTAGGAACTACGAGCAGTACTTC.

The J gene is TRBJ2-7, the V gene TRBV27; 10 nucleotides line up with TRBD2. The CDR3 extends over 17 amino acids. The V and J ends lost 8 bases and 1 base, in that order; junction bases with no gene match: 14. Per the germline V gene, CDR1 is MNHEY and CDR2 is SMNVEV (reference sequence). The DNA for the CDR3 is TGTGCCAGCGGACGCCCCGTAACTAGCGGGACGTCCTACGAGCAGTACTTC. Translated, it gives CASGRPVTSGTSYEQYF.

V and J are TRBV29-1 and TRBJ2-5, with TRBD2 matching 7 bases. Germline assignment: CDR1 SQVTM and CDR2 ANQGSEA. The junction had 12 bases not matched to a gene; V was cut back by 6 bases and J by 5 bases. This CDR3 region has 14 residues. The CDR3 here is CSVETPGRIETQYF. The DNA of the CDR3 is TGCAGCGTCGAAACTCCCGGGAGGATCGAGACCCAGTACTTC.

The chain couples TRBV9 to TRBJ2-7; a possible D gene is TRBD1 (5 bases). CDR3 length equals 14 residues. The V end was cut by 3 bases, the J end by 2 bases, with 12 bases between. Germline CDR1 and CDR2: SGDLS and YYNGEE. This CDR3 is CASSGPTETYEQYF. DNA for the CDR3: TGTGCCAGCAGCGGACCGACAGAGACCTACGAGCAGTACTTC.

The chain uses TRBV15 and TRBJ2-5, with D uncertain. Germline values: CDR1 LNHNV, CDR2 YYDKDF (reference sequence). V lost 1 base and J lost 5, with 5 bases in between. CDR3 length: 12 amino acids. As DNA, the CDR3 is TGTGCCACCAGCAGAGGAGGTGAGACCCAGTACTTC. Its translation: CATSRGGETQYF.

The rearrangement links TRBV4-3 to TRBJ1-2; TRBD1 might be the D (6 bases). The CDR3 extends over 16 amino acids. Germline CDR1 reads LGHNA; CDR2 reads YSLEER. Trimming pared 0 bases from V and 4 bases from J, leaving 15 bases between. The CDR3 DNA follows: TGCGCCAGCAGCCAAGACGAAGACAGGAACCCCTATGGCTACACCTTC. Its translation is CASSQDEDRNPYGYTF.

CDR3 DNA: TGCGCCAGCAGCCAAGCGTTCACTGGCGGTCCCACAGATACGCAGTATTTT. It encodes CASSQAFTGGPTDTQYF. The chain couples TRBV4-3 to TRBJ2-3; unclear D gene. The CDR3 covers 17 residues. In germline, CDR1 is LGHNA, CDR2 YSLEER. V was pared by 1 base and J by 2 bases, with 16 bases between.

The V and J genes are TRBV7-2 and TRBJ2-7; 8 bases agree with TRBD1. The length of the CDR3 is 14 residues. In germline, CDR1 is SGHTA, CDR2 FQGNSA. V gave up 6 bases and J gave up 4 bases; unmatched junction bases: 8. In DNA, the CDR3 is TGTGCCAGCAGTCCAGGGGGCAGCCTGTACGAGCAGTACTTC. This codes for CASSPGGSLYEQYF. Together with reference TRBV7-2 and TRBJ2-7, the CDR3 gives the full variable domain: GAGVSQSPSNKVTEKGKDVELRCDPISGHTALYWYRQSLGQGLEFLIYFQGNSAPDKSGLPSDRFSAERTGGSVSTLTIQRTQQEDSAVYLCASSPGGSLYEQYFGPGTRLTVT.

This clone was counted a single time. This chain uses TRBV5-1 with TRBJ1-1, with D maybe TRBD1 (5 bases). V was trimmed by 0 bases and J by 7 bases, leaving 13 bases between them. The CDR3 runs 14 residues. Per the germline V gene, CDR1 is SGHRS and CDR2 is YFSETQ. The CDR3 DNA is TGCGCCAGCAGCTTGGGAGGAGGGGCGAGTGAAGCTTTCTTT. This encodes CASSLGGGASEAFF. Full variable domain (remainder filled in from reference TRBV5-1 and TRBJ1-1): KAGVTQTPRYLIKTRGQQVTLSCSPISGHRSVSWYQQTPGQGLQFLFEYFSETQRNKGNFPGRFSGRQFSNSRSEMNVSTLELGDSALYLCASSLGGGASEAFFGQGTRLTVV.

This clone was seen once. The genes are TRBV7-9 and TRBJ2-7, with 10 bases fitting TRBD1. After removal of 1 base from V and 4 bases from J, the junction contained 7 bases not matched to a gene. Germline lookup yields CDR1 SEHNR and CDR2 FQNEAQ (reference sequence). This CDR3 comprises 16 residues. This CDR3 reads CASSLGTGTGDYEQYF. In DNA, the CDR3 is TGTGCCAGCAGCTTAGGAACCGGGACAGGGGATTACGAGCAGTACTTC.

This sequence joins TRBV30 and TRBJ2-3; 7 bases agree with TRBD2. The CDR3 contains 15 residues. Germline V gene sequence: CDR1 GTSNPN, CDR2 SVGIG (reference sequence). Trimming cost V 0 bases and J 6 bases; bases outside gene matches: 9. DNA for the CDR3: TGTGCCTGGAGTGTACTTACGGGAGGAGGGGATACGCAGTATTTT. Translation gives CAWSVLTGGGDTQYF.

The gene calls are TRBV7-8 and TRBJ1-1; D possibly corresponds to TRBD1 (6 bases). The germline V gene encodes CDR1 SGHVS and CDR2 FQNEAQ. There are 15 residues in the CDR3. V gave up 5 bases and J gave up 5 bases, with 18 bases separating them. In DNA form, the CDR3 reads TGTGCCAGCAGCCTCCGTGGGGGGGCGGTGACTGAAGCTTTCTTT. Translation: CASSLRGGAVTEAFF. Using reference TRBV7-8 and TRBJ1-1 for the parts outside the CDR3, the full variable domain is GAGVSQSPRYKVAKRGQDVALRCDPISGHVSLFWYQQALGQGPEFLTYFQNEAQLDKSGLPSDRFFAERPEGSVSTLKIQRTQQEDSAVYLCASSLRGGAVTEAFFGQGTRLTVV.

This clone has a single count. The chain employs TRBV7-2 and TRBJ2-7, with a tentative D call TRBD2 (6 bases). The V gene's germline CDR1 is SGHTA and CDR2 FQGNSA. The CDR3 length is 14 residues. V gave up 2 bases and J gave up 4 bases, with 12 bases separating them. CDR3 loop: CASSLLGSMYEQYF. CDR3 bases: TGTGCCAGCAGCTTACTCGGGAGTATGTACGAGCAGTACTTC.

CDR3 sequence (DNA): TGTGCCAGCAGCCCGGGTGGAGCCGCTGGGGCCAACGTCCTGACTTTC. Its translation is CASSPGGAAGANVLTF. The V call is TRBV5-4, the J call TRBJ2-6; the D is unclear. The CDR3 consists of 16 residues. V dropped 4 bases and J dropped 2 bases, with 13 bases sitting between them. Germline-derived CDR1 and CDR2 are SGHNT and YYREEE (reference sequence).

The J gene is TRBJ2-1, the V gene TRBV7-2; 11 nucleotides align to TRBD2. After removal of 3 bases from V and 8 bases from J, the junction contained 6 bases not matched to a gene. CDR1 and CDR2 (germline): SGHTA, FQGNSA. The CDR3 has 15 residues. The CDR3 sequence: CASSFRLAGTDEQFF. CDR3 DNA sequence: TGTGCCAGCAGCTTTCGACTAGCGGGGACAGATGAGCAGTTCTTC.

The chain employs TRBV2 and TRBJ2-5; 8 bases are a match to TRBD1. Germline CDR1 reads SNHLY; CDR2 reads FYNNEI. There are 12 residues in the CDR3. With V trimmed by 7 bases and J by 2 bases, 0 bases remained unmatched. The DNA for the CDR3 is TGTGCCAGCAACAGGGGGCAAGAGACCCAGTACTTC. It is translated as CASNRGQETQYF.

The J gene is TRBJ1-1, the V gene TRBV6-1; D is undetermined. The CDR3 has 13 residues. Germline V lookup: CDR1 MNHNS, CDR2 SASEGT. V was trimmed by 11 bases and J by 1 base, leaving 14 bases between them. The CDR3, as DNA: TGTGCCGGGAGGCTTACTTGGAACACTGAAGCTTTCTTT. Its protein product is CAGRLTWNTEAFF.